A single TCR beta chain is shown here with its context. Its target is unknown. TCRdb analysed the 5' RACE reads with MiXCR anew, one entry per CDR3 protein. The table records 450,000 to 600,000 distinct CDR3 sequences, around 20% of them present only once. All donors were healthy Caucasians. The data were taken from a study of identical twins. Broader study findings: Twin-shared out-of-frame alpha sequences were enriched for low generation probability. Because invariant MAIT and iNKT cells could be present, zero-insertion analyses could be partly confounded.

This sample also appeared in a second study, on yellow fever vaccine responses in identical twins. That work adds: The authors reported partly convergent, partly personalized vaccine responses in identical twins.

This sequence was found in a woman under 30 in good health. Sample: CD4+ T cells sorted from blood.

The CDR3 reads CASSLVEDIQYF. The CDR3 nucleotides read TGTGCCAGCAGCTTAGTGGAGGACATTCAGTACTTC. The chain links TRBV7-9 to TRBJ2-4; a weak D match, TRBD2 (5 bases). V dropped 1 base and J dropped 8 bases, with 6 bases sitting between them. The CDR3 runs to 12 residues. Germline CDR1 SEHNR, CDR2 FQNEAQ (reference sequence).